The 3 T cell receptor beta chains below come from one sample, sequenced in a study of blood T cells in healthy people across ages. A second PCR, run for roughly 7 to 11 cycles, used a sample-barcoded 5' primer plus a J-beta primer mix. TCRdb reprocessed the 5' RACE reads via MiXCR and lists one record per CDR3 protein. The profile covers approximately 810,000 distinct CDR3 sequences, with about 36% appearing a single time and approximately 12% taken by the ten largest. Source material: blood. These receptors all come from a young man in good health.

V gene TRBV30 combines with J gene TRBJ2-1; 8 bases fit TRBD1. The germline V gene encodes CDR1 GTSNPN and CDR2 SVGIG (reference sequence). The ends lost 2 bases at V and 5 bases at J; junction bases unmatched: 11. The CDR3 is 16 residues long. DNA of the CDR3: TGTGCCTGGAGTCGGCAAGAGGGACAGGTCCACAATGAGCAGTTCTTC. Protein: CAWSRQEGQVHNEQFF.

This clonotype appeared a few times. The chain uses TRBV9 and TRBJ2-1; D may be TRBD1 or TRBD2 (5 bases each). The CDR3 runs to 17 residues. The germline gives CDR1 SGDLS, CDR2 YYNGEE. Trimming shortened V by 3 bases and J by 3 bases, and 19 bases separated the two germline ends. The DNA of the CDR3 is TGTGCCAGCAGCGGTGGTCAGGGACCCCTTTTCTACAATGAGCAGTTCTTC. Protein sequence: CASSGGQGPLFYNEQFF.

The CDR3 protein is CSAPSTRDGMTNEKLFF. The DNA of the CDR3 is TGCAGTGCTCCCTCGACCCGAGACGGGATGACTAATGAAAAACTGTTTTTT. J is TRBJ1-4 and V is TRBV20-1; no clear D gene. This CDR3 region has 17 residues. Germline assignment: CDR1 DFQATT and CDR2 SNEGSKA (reference sequence). The germline V and J ends were trimmed by 5 bases and 2 bases, with 21 bases remaining between them.